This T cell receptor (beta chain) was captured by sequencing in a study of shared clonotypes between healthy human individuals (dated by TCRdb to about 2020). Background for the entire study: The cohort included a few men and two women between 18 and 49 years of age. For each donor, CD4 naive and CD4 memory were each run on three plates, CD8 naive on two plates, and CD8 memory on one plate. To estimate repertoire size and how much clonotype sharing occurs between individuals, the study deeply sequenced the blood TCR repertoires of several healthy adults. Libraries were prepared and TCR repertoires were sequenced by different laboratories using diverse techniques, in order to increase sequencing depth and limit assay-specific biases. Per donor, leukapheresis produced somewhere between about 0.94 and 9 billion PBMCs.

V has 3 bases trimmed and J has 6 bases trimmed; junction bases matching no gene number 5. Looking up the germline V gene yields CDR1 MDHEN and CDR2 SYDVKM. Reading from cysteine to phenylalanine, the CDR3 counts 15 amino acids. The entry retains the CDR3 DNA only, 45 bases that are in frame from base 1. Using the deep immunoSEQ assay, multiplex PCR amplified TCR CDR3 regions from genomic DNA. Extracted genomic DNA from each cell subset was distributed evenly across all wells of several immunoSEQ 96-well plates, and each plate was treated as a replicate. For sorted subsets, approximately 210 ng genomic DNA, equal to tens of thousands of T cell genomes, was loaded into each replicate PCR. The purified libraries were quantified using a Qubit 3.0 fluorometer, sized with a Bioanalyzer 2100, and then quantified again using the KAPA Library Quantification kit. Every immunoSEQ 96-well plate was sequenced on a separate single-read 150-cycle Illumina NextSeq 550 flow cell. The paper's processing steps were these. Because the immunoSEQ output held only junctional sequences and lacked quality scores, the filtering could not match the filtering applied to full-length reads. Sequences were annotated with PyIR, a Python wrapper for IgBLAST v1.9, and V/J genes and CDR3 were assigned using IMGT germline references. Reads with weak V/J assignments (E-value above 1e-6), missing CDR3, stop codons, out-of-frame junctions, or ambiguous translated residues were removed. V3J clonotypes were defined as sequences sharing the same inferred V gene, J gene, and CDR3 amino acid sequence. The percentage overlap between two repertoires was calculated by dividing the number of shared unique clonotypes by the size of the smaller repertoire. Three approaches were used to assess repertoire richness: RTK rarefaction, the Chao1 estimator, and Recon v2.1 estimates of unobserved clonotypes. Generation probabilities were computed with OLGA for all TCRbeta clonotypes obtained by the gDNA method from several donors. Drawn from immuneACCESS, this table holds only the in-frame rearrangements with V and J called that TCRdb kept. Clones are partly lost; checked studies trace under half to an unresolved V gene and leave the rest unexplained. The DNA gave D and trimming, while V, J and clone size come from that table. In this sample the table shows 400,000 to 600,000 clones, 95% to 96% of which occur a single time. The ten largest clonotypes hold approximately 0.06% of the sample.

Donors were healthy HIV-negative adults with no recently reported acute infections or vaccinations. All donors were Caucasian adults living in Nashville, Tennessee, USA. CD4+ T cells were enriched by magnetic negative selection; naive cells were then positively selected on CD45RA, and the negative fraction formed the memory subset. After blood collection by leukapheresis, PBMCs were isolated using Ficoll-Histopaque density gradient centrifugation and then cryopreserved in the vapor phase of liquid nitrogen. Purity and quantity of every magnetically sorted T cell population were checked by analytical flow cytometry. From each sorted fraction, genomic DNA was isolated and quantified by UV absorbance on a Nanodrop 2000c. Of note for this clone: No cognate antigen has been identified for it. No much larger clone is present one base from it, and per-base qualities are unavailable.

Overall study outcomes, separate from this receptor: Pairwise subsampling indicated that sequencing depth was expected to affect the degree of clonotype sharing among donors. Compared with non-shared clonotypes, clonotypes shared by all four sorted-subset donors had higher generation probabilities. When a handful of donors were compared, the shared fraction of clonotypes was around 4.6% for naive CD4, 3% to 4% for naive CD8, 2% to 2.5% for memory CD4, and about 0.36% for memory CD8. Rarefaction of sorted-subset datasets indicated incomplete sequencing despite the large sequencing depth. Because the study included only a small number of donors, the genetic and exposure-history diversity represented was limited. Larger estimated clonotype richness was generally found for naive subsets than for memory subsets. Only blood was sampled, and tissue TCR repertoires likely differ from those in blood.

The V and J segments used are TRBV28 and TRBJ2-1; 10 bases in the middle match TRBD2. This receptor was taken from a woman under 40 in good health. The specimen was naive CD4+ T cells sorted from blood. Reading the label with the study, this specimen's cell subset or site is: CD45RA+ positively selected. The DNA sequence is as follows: TGTGCCAGCAGTTTCAGCGGGAGGGCCGGCAATGAGCAGTTCTTC. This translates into CASSFSGRAGNEQFF. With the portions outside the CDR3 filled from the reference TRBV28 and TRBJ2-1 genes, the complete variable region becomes DVKVTQSSRYLVKRTGEKVFLECVQDMDHENMFWYRQDPGLGLRLIYFSYDVKMKEKGDIPEGYSVSREKKERFSLILESASTNQTSMYLCASSFSGRAGNEQFFGPGTRLTVL.